A single sample is the source of the 4 T cell receptor beta chains below, sequenced in a study of blood T cell repertoires in COVID-19 (TCRdb year 2020). The library was produced with the immunoSEQ multiplex PCR assay. In its TCRdb copy, this immuneACCESS table keeps in-frame sequences only and misses some clones. Where compared with another copy, unresolved V genes explain less than half of these, and the others have no known cause. This sample lists some 150,000 clones; approximately 79% were detected once. Of the sample, roughly 2.9% is held by the ten largest clones. Sequencing was done on a sample of PBMCs or T cells enriched from blood (not recorded which). These receptors came from a woman between 50 and 59 years old who had recovered from COVID-19.

The chain uses TRBV9 and TRBJ2-7; TRBD2 is a possible D gene (5 bases). Trimming removed 3 bases at V and 0 bases at J, with 10 bases between. The CDR3 spans 14 residues. Germline assignment: CDR1 SGDLS and CDR2 YYNGEE. CDR3 nucleotide sequence: TGTGCCAGCAGCGGGACGGGGAACTCCTACGAGCAGTACTTC. Its translation: CASSGTGNSYEQYF.

V is TRBV28 and J is TRBJ1-5, with D maybe TRBD1 (5 bases). Trimming shortened V by 1 base and J by 5 bases, and 9 bases separated the two germline ends. Per the germline V gene, CDR1 is MDHEN and CDR2 is SYDVKM. This CDR3 has 14 residues. CDR3 DNA: TGTGCCAGCAGTTTATACCAGGGCTATCAGCCCCAGCATTTT. It is translated as CASSLYQGYQPQHF.

CDR3 DNA sequence: TGTGCCAGCAGCTTAGTCTCGCTAGCGGGGTTGGAGACCCAGTACTTC. Encoded protein: CASSLVSLAGLETQYF. The chain carries TRBV7-9 and TRBJ2-5; 9 bases map to TRBD2. J was trimmed by 5 bases and V by 1 base; bases with no gene match: 8. CDR3 length equals 16 residues. Germline V gene data show CDR1 as SEHNR and CDR2 as FQNEAQ (reference sequence).

The chain links TRBV11-2 to TRBJ2-1; weak D call: TRBD2 (6 bases). Trimming took 0 bases from V and 0 from J, leaving 9 bases between them. Germline-derived CDR1 and CDR2 are SGHAT and FQNNGV. This CDR3 contains 16 residues. This CDR3 is CASSLDGRSSYNEQFF. CDR3 coding DNA: TGTGCCAGCAGCTTAGACGGGAGAAGCTCCTACAATGAGCAGTTCTTC.